This T cell receptor (beta chain) was profiled in a study of T cell clonotyping in hematopoietic cell transplantation. This clone was seen once. Sequenced by immunoSEQ multiplex PCR; TCRdb stores in-frame clones only, minus some. The sample contains tens of thousands of clones, approximately 95% of which appear only once. V shed 3 bases and J shed 8 bases, with 7 bases lying between them. The CDR3 is made up of 10 amino acids. In germline, CDR1 is GTSNPN, CDR2 SVGIG (reference sequence). J is TRBJ1-1 and V is TRBV30; no reliable D call. Sequencing was performed on peripheral blood mononuclear cells. The TCR sequence derives from a man younger than 45 in good health. Some clones in this sample may be carry-over from other donors' samples. Here the CDR3 DNA reads TGTGCCTGGAGGAGAGTGGAAGCTTTCTTT. The encoded protein is CAWRRVEAFF.